These 15 T cell receptor beta chains share one sample of origin, sequenced in a study of cytomegalovirus exposure and HLA in healthy donors. Profiled with immunoSEQ multiplex PCR; TCRdb holds only in-frame clones, not every one. The sample contains tens of thousands of clones, 96% of which appear only once. Material: PBMCs. The receptors here all came from a young man in good health and CMV-seronegative.

The V gene is TRBV9, the J gene TRBJ2-7, with 7 bases that match TRBD2. Germline V gene lookup returns CDR1 SGDLS and CDR2 YYNGEE. The J segment lost 5 bases and the V segment lost 0 bases, leaving 8 bases of the junction unmatched. The CDR3 is 15 residues long. The CDR3 protein is CASSVGGRVLDEQYF. The CDR3 nucleotides are TGTGCCAGCAGCGTAGGCGGGAGAGTTTTGGACGAGCAGTACTTC. The variable domain in full, with the rest retrieved from reference TRBV9 and TRBJ2-7, is DSGVTQTPKHLITATGQRVTLRCSPRSGDLSVYWYQQSLDQGLQFLIQYYNGEERAKGNILERFSAQQFPDLHSELNLSSLELGDSALYFCASSVGGRVLDEQYFGPGTRLTVT.

The chain uses TRBV7-9 and TRBJ2-3, with TRBD1 identical over 9 bases. Germline CDR1 reads SEHNR; CDR2 reads FQNEAQ (reference sequence). The CDR3 consists of 15 residues. V lost 1 base, J lost 2 bases, and 1 base stayed unmatched. The CDR3 DNA is TGTGCCAGCAGCTTAGGGACAGGGGCCACAGATACGCAGTATTTT. Translation gives CASSLGTGATDTQYF.

The rearrangement joins TRBV10-3 to TRBJ1-2; possible D gene TRBD1, 5 bases. Trimming cost V 10 bases and J 0 bases, with 12 bases left between them. This CDR3 region has 13 residues. Germline V gene sequence: CDR1 ENHRY, CDR2 SYGVKD. CDR3 amino acids: CATDLQANYGYTF. In nucleotides, the CDR3 is TGTGCCACCGACCTACAGGCTAACTATGGCTACACCTTC.

V is TRBV19 and J is TRBJ1-5; D is ambiguous. Germline-derived CDR1 and CDR2 are LNHDA and SQIVND (reference sequence). The CDR3 sequence is 15 residues long. Trimming removed 3 bases at V and 2 bases at J, with 11 bases between. The CDR3 reads CASSIAGSGNQPQHF. CDR3 nucleotides: TGTGCCAGTAGTATCGCGGGGTCGGGCAATCAGCCCCAGCATTTT.

The CDR3 here is CTSIRPGSGRENYEQYV. The DNA for the CDR3 is TGCACCAGCATCCGACCCGGTAGCGGGAGGGAGAACTACGAGCAGTACGTC. The V and J genes are TRBV1 and TRBJ2-7; the table's D call of TRBD2 was not tested on the DNA. TRBV1 is marked as a pseudogene. This CDR3 has 17 residues.

This sequence joins TRBV18 and TRBJ1-2; TRBD1 agrees at 8 bases. With V trimmed by 1 base and J by 3 bases, 7 bases remained unmatched. This CDR3 spans 16 amino acids. Per germline, CDR1 KGHSH and CDR2 LQKENI. CDR3 protein: CASSPRRQGMDYGYTF. The CDR3 region has the DNA TGTGCCAGCTCACCACGACGACAGGGGATGGACTATGGCTACACCTTC.

This clone appeared a few times. This sequence joins TRBV7-8 and TRBJ1-5, with TRBD1 identical over 12 bases. V trimming: 1 base; J trimming: 3 bases; junction bases outside the gene matches: 13. CDR1 is SGHVS, CDR2 FQNEAQ, per germline. This CDR3 is 20 amino acids long. CDR3 bases: TGTGCCAGCAGCTTAGGGAGCTACCGGGACAGGGGGCATGTCAATCAGCCCCAGCATTTT. Residues: CASSLGSYRDRGHVNQPQHF. Based on the CDR3 plus reference TRBV7-8 and TRBJ1-5, the full variable domain is GAGVSQSPRYKVAKRGQDVALRCDPISGHVSLFWYQQALGQGPEFLTYFQNEAQLDKSGLPSDRFFAERPEGSVSTLKIQRTQQEDSAVYLCASSLGSYRDRGHVNQPQHFGDGTRLSIL.

V and J are TRBV2 and TRBJ2-7, with a possible D match to TRBD1 (5 bases). Looked up from germline, CDR1 is SNHLY and CDR2 is FYNNEI. This CDR3 has 13 residues. Trimming took off 6 bases at V and 7 bases at J, with 16 bases between the two ends. This CDR3 reads CASRLTANSEQYV. The CDR3 DNA follows: TGTGCCAGCAGGTTGACAGCTAATTCGGAGCAGTACGTC.

The CDR3 region is CASSPLAGGSPDTQYF. The CDR3 bases are TGTGCCAGCAGCCCCCTCGCAGGGGGCAGCCCAGATACGCAGTATTTT. The rearrangement joins TRBV11-2 to TRBJ2-3, with 8 bases matching TRBD1. The trim removed 5 bases at V and 4 bases at J, leaving 11 bases unmatched. The CDR3 consists of 16 residues. The germline gives CDR1 SGHAT, CDR2 FQNNGV.

The chain employs TRBV4-3 and TRBJ2-2; D call uncertain. The ends were cut back, 1 base at V and 1 base at J, with 7 bases in the middle. CDR1 and CDR2 from the germline V gene are LGHNA and YSLEER. CDR3 length: 15 amino acids. The CDR3 nucleotides are TGCGCCAGCAGCCAAGGGGCAGGGAACACCGGGGAGCTGTTTTTT. It codes for CASSQGAGNTGELFF.

This clone appeared a single time. This chain connects TRBV9 to TRBJ2-2; TRBD1 matches 9 bases. Germline V gives CDR1 SGDLS, CDR2 YYNGEE. Trimming at V came to 3 bases and at J to 2 bases, leaving 5 bases not matched to a gene. This CDR3 is 16 amino acids long. The CDR3 is CASSAPGQGNTGELFF. The DNA for the CDR3 is TGTGCCAGCAGCGCACCGGGACAGGGAAACACCGGGGAGCTGTTTTTT.

This sequence joins TRBV20-1 and TRBJ1-1; D not certain. The V and J ends lost 6 bases and 10 bases respectively, with 15 bases between them. The V gene's germline CDR1 is DFQATT and CDR2 SNEGSKA (reference sequence). The CDR3 is 11 residues long. The CDR3 here is CSAPFDIVAFF. The DNA of the CDR3 is TGCAGTGCGCCCTTCGACATAGTAGCTTTCTTT.

V gene TRBV25-1 combines with J gene TRBJ1-1; no reliable D call. Germline-derived CDR1 and CDR2 are MGHDK and SYGVNS. This CDR3 is 14 amino acids long. V shed 2 bases and J shed 8 bases, with 15 bases lying between them. Here the CDR3 DNA reads TGTGCCAGCAGTGAAATCTACGGGATAAGAGAAGCTTTCTTT. Amino acid sequence: CASSEIYGIREAFF.

The rearrangement links TRBV20-1 to TRBJ1-1; no clear D. CDR1 and CDR2 (germline): DFQATT, SNEGSKA (reference sequence). This CDR3 region has 10 residues. V lost 3 bases and J 6 bases, leaving 5 bases between the germline ends. The CDR3 nucleotides are TGCAGTGCTAGTCGAGCTGAAGCTTTCTTT. It translates to CSASRAEAFF.

The chain is built from TRBV5-6 and TRBJ2-7, with D uncertain. V dropped 0 bases and J dropped 0 bases, with 7 bases sitting between them. Germline CDR1 is SGHDT and CDR2 is YYEEEE. The CDR3 is 14 residues long. The DNA for the CDR3 is TGTGCCAGCAGCTTGGGGCAAACCTCCTACGAGCAGTACTTC. It translates to CASSLGQTSYEQYF.